Below, one TCR beta chain is given with its context. The antigen is not known. Treatment noted: roughly 18 received Ad26.COV2.S at low or high dose, single or two shots; roughly five received placebo; per-sample allocation not given. After the first vaccine or placebo injection, samples were drawn on day 63. Trimming removed 0 bases from V and 5 bases from J; junction bases left unmatched: 8. Per germline, CDR1 LNHNV and CDR2 YYDKDF (reference sequence). The CDR3 is 16 residues long. Sequencing was performed with immunoSEQ multiplex PCR; in TCRdb, only in-frame clones are kept and a portion is missing. The sample records about 400,000 clones, over 75% being singletons. This record comes from a study of Ad26.COV2.S vaccination and SARS-CoV-2 variants. Study outcomes and limitations: Spike-specific responses of CD8+ and CD4+ T cells were reported to display substantial breadth after vaccination. From the TCR breadth and depth analyses, total T cell responses may have been underestimated. Higher spike-specific TCR breadth was found in vaccine recipients than in placebo recipients.

The TCR was taken from a person between 18 and 65 years old who received the Ad26.COV2.S COVID-19 vaccine or a placebo. The sample consisted of peripheral blood, taken in a trial of Ad26.COV2.S vaccine versus placebo. The chain employs TRBV15 and TRBJ1-2, with 8 bases that match TRBD1. For the CDR3, the DNA is TGTGCCACCAGCAGAGATCAGTTGGGACAGGAGTATGGCTACACCTTC. It is translated as CATSRDQLGQEYGYTF.